This T cell receptor (beta chain) was retrieved from a study of blood T cell repertoires in COVID-19. About the research overall: COVID-19 samples from acute and convalescent phases originated in the United States, Italy and Spain. Sample material is recorded as cDNA or gDNA derived from T cells, B-cell-depleted T cells, or PBMCs.

The V end was cut by 7 bases, the J end by 8 bases, with 26 bases between. The CDR3 has 15 amino acids. Germline loops: CDR1 SQVTM, CDR2 ANQGSEA. In the study's own analysis: Cell counts per sample came from amplifying reference gene primers. The repertoire was sequenced with immunoSEQ multiplex PCR; TCRdb's copy has only in-frame clones and lacks some. V and J calls and clone size are as listed in that table; D and trimming were resolved from the DNA. The sample records some 60,000 clones, 88% being singletons. The sequenced material came from peripheral blood. The source is a man aged 55 to 70 with acute or convalescent COVID-19. This rearrangement joins TRBV29-1 to TRBJ1-2; no reliable D call. This CDR3 reads CSAWEVGWKTDGYTF. CDR3 DNA sequence: TGCAGCGCTTGGGAGGTGGGTTGGAAAACGGACGGCTACACCTTC.